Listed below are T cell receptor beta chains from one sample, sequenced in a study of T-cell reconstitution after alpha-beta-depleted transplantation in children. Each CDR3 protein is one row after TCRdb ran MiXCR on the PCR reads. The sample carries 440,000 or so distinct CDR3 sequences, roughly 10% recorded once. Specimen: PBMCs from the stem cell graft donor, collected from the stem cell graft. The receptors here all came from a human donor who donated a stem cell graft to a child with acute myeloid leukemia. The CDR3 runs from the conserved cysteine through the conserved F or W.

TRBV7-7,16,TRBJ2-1,CASSPGRRNSYNEQFF
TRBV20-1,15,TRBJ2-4,CSARVETIAKNIQYF
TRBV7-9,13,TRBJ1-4,CASSRGRGEKLFF
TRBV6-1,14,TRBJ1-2,CASSTRTGGYGYTF
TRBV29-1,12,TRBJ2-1,CSVEEVGYEQFF
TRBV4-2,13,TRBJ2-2,CASSQDNTGELFF
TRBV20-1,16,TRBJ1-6,CSAPFGVQGTNSPLHF
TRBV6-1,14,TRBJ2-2,CASSAGDETGELFF
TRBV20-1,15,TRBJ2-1,CSARDGGGAYNEQFF
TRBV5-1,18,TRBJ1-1,CASKSGLAFFGMNTEAFF
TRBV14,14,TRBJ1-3,CASSPPGSRNTIYF
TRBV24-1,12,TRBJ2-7,CATSDTLYEHYF
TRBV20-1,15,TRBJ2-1,CSARSPGLGVDEQFF
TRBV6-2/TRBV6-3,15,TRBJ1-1,CASSYPELKNTEAFF
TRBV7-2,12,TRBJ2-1,CASSLVEGEQFF
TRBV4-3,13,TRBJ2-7,CASSQGYGGEHYF
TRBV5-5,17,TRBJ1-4,CASSLAPSREVGEKLFF
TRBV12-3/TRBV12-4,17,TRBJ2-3,CASSWTSGGYVTDTQYF
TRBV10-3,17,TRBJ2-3,CAISESGTGGHTDTQYF
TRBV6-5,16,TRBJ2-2,CASSYPGRGGTGELFF
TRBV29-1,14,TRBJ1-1,CSVAGGAGILEAFF
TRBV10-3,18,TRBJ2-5,CAISESLPDRVIQETQYF
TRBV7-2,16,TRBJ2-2,CASSRPGGLGAGELFF